Many counts were recorded for the clone carrying this T cell receptor beta chain. Antigen specificity is unknown. The data are from a study of early T cells in non-severe SARS-CoV-2 infection. Germline lookup yields CDR1 MNHEY and CDR2 SMNVEV (reference sequence). The CDR3 totals 15 residues. The V end lost 5 bases, the J end lost 5 bases, and 16 bases lay between the germline ends. Each CDR3 protein is one row after TCRdb ran MiXCR on the 5' RACE reads. The sample lists tens of thousands of distinct CDR3 sequences; approximately 9.9% were seen once. Overall study findings and caveats: A preference for anti-spike CD8 responses marked VDJdb matching, which missed private and CD4 specificities.

The sequenced material came from whole blood. The chain joins TRBV27 to TRBJ2-1; no reliable D call. This TCR was recovered from an adult who was a healthcare worker with PCR-confirmed SARS-CoV-2 infection or an uninfected control (not recorded which). CDR3 sequence: CASSPAPTLHNEQFF. The CDR3 DNA is TGTGCCAGCAGTCCGGCCCCCACTTTGCACAATGAGCAGTTCTTC.